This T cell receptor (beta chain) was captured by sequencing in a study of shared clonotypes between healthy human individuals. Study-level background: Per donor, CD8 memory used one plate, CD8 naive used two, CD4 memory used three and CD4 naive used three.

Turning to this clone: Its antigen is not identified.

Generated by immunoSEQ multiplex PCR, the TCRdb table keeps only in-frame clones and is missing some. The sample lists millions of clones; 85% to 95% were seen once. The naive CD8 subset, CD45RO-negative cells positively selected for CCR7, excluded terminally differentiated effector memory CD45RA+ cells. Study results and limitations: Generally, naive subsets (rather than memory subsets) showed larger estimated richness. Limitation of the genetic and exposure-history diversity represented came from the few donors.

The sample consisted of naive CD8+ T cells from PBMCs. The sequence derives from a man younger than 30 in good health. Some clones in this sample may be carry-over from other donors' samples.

CDR3: CASGPNSYNEQFF. CDR3 nucleotide sequence: TGTGCCAGTGGCCCTAACTCCTACAATGAGCAGTTCTTC. The chain uses TRBV27 and TRBJ2-1; D gene uncertain. This CDR3 region has 13 residues. The V gene's germline CDR1 is MNHEY and CDR2 SMNVEV (reference sequence). V was pared by 9 bases and J by 0 bases, with 9 bases between.